A selection of T cell receptor beta chains follows, all from one sample in a study of T cells after posttransplantation cyclophosphamide. The repertoire was sequenced with immunoSEQ multiplex PCR; TCRdb's copy has only in-frame clones and lacks some. The table includes tens of thousands of clones, more than 70% detected once. The source material was CD4+ T cells sorted from blood, sampled 1,900 to 2,000 days after a stem cell transplant with posttransplant cyclophosphamide. These receptors were obtained from a female patient in her thirties or forties who received an allogeneic stem cell transplant from a related donor, was CMV-positive, and had no GVHD. Among the T cells, some may be from the graft donor. Each CDR3 is given with its conserved first and last residue. D genes are given only for firm matches. Only part of the rows carry a size: once, few, many, or a class if the clone is expanded.

clone_size: .; j_call: TRBJ2-7; d_call: .; v_call: TRBV29-1; cdr3_nt: TGCAGCGTTGGCCAGGGCCTCGCCGAGCAGTACTTC; cdr3_aa: CSVGQGLAEQYF
clone_size: .; j_call: TRBJ1-1; d_call: .; v_call: TRBV7-2; cdr3_nt: TGTGCCAGCAGCCGACTCGGGACACAGCCTGAAGCTTTCTTT; cdr3_aa: CASSRLGTQPEAFF
clone_size: .; j_call: TRBJ1-6; d_call: .; v_call: TRBV27; cdr3_nt: TGTGCCAGCAGTTTAGGCCTTGTGGGACTCGGTTCACCCCTCCACTTT; cdr3_aa: CASSLGLVGLGSPLHF
clone_size: .; j_call: TRBJ2-3; d_call: TRBD2; v_call: TRBV9; cdr3_nt: TGTGCCAGCAGCGGTAACCTAGCGGGGCCCACAGATACGCAGTATTTT; cdr3_aa: CASSGNLAGPTDTQYF
clone_size: once; j_call: TRBJ1-5; d_call: .; v_call: TRBV18; cdr3_nt: TGTGCCAGCTCACCGACAATTGGTAGCAATCAGCCCCAGCATTTT; cdr3_aa: CASSPTIGSNQPQHF
clone_size: .; j_call: TRBJ1-3; d_call: .; v_call: TRBV27; cdr3_nt: TGTGCCAGCAGTTCAGCCTTCGCGGGTGGCGGGGGCACCATATATTTT; cdr3_aa: CASSSAFAGGGGTIYF
clone_size: few; j_call: TRBJ1-2; d_call: TRBD1; v_call: TRBV29-1; cdr3_nt: TGCAGCGTTGAACAGGACAGGGCCTATGGCTACACCTTC; cdr3_aa: CSVEQDRAYGYTF
clone_size: .; j_call: TRBJ2-5; d_call: .; v_call: TRBV7-2; cdr3_nt: TGTGCCAGCAGCTTAGCCGACGGGGAGACCCAGTACTTC; cdr3_aa: CASSLADGETQYF
clone_size: few; j_call: TRBJ1-6; d_call: TRBD1; v_call: TRBV2; cdr3_nt: TGTGCCAGCAGAGACAGGGGGCGGAATTCACCCCTCCACTTT; cdr3_aa: CASRDRGRNSPLHF
clone_size: .; j_call: TRBJ1-5; d_call: .; v_call: TRBV18; cdr3_nt: TGTGCCAGCTCAGGACAGTCCAATCAGCCCCAGCATTTT; cdr3_aa: CASSGQSNQPQHF
clone_size: few; j_call: TRBJ2-1; d_call: .; v_call: TRBV2; cdr3_nt: TGTGCCAGCAGTGAAAGGGCGGAGGCGTTCGTAAACAATGAGCAGTTCTTC; cdr3_aa: CASSERAEAFVNNEQFF
clone_size: .; j_call: TRBJ2-2; d_call: TRBD1; v_call: TRBV19; cdr3_nt: TGTGCCAGTAGTCCCCGCGACAGGGGGCAGAACACCGGGGAGCTGTTTTTT; cdr3_aa: CASSPRDRGQNTGELFF
clone_size: .; j_call: TRBJ2-7; d_call: .; v_call: TRBV7-2; cdr3_nt: TGTGCCAGCAGCTTAAAACACCCCTACGAGCAGTACTTC; cdr3_aa: CASSLKHPYEQYF
clone_size: .; j_call: TRBJ1-2; d_call: .; v_call: TRBV11-2; cdr3_nt: TGTGCCAGCAGCTCCCTCGGGAATAACTATGGCTACACCTTC; cdr3_aa: CASSSLGNNYGYTF
clone_size: .; j_call: TRBJ2-3; d_call: TRBD1; v_call: TRBV5-4; cdr3_nt: TGTGCCAGCAGACCCCGGACAGGGGGGTCAGATACGCAGTATTTT; cdr3_aa: CASRPRTGGSDTQYF
clone_size: once; j_call: TRBJ1-2; d_call: TRBD1; v_call: TRBV7-3; cdr3_nt: TGTGCCAGCAGCTCCCGGACAGGGAGAGGCGGCTATGGCTACACCTTC; cdr3_aa: CASSSRTGRGGYGYTF
clone_size: .; j_call: TRBJ2-3; d_call: .; v_call: TRBV6-1; cdr3_nt: TGTGCCAGCAGTGAAGTGAGGGATACGCAGTATTTT; cdr3_aa: CASSEVRDTQYF
clone_size: .; j_call: TRBJ2-2; d_call: TRBD1; v_call: TRBV4-3; cdr3_nt: TGCGCCAGCAGCCATTCCCGGGACAGGGGGCGCGGCGGGGAGCTGTTTTTT; cdr3_aa: CASSHSRDRGRGGELFF
clone_size: .; j_call: TRBJ2-7; d_call: .; v_call: TRBV5-4; cdr3_nt: TGTGCCAGCAGCTTGGAGAGACAGAGCTACGAGCAGTACTTC; cdr3_aa: CASSLERQSYEQYF
clone_size: .; j_call: TRBJ2-5; d_call: .; v_call: TRBV5-1; cdr3_nt: TGCGCCAGCAGCTTGGAGTCAGGGGTAGGAGAGACCCAGTACTTC; cdr3_aa: CASSLESGVGETQYF
clone_size: .; j_call: TRBJ1-2; d_call: TRBD1; v_call: TRBV6-6; cdr3_nt: TGTGCCAGCAGGGGACAGGGTGCGATCGGCTACACCTTC; cdr3_aa: CASRGQGAIGYTF
clone_size: few; j_call: TRBJ1-3; d_call: .; v_call: TRBV28; cdr3_nt: TGTGCCAGCAGCCCTCCTTCTGGAAACACCATATATTTT; cdr3_aa: CASSPPSGNTIYF
clone_size: .; j_call: TRBJ2-1; d_call: .; v_call: TRBV10-3; cdr3_nt: TGTGCCATCAGTGAAACCCTGTTTCAGGGGACGGGTGAGCAGTTCTTC; cdr3_aa: CAISETLFQGTGEQFF
clone_size: .; j_call: TRBJ2-7; d_call: TRBD1; v_call: TRBV5-6; cdr3_nt: TGTGCCAGCAGCTTGAATGGAGTCGGGACAGGGTTCTACGAGCAGTACTTC; cdr3_aa: CASSLNGVGTGFYEQYF
clone_size: .; j_call: TRBJ2-3; d_call: .; v_call: TRBV6-5; cdr3_nt: TGTGCCAGCATGCAGGCACAGGGTGCGCAGTATTTT; cdr3_aa: CASMQAQGAQYF
clone_size: few; j_call: TRBJ1-2; d_call: .; v_call: TRBV29-1; cdr3_nt: TGCAGCGTTGGTGAGGGACATAAGGACTATGGCTACACCTTC; cdr3_aa: CSVGEGHKDYGYTF
clone_size: .; j_call: TRBJ2-3; d_call: TRBD2; v_call: TRBV27; cdr3_nt: TGTGCCAGCAAGAGGACTAGCGGGGGGGTAAGCACAGATACGCAGTATTTT; cdr3_aa: CASKRTSGGVSTDTQYF
clone_size: .; j_call: TRBJ2-7; d_call: .; v_call: TRBV6-1; cdr3_nt: TGTGCCAGCAGTGACGACAGGAGTTACGAGCAGTACTTC; cdr3_aa: CASSDDRSYEQYF
clone_size: .; j_call: TRBJ2-5; d_call: TRBD1; v_call: TRBV11-2; cdr3_nt: TGTGCCAGCAGCTTGGGACAGGGGAGAGAGACCCAGTACTTC; cdr3_aa: CASSLGQGRETQYF
clone_size: few; j_call: TRBJ2-2; d_call: .; v_call: TRBV7-2; cdr3_nt: TGTGCCAGCAGCTCTCGGACAAAGAACACCGGGGAGCTGTTTTTT; cdr3_aa: CASSSRTKNTGELFF
clone_size: .; j_call: TRBJ1-5; d_call: .; v_call: TRBV19; cdr3_nt: TGTGCCAGTAGTATAGGGGCCAGCAATCAGCCCCAGCATTTT; cdr3_aa: CASSIGASNQPQHF